These 12 T cell receptor beta chains share one sample of origin, sequenced in a study of T cells after posttransplantation cyclophosphamide (dated by TCRdb to about 2016). The library relied on the immunoSEQ multiplex PCR assay. The immuneACCESS repertoire file appears here via TCRdb, limited to in-frame rearrangements. These files lack a portion of the clones; in checked studies, under half of the deficit traces to unresolved V genes, and the cause of the others is not known. The table shows 15,000 to 20,000 clones here, with no singletons. The ten largest make up about 0.54% of the sample. Taken with the paper, the label for treatment or condition translates to: high-dose cyclophosphamide on days +3 and +4 as single-agent GVHD prophylaxis. Patients in the PTCy group got busulfan and fludarabine conditioning, a marrow graft from a related or unrelated donor, and cyclophosphamide on days +3 and +4.

The specimen comprised PBMCs, sampled after allogeneic stem cell transplant with posttransplant cyclophosphamide. The receptors shown here come from a female patient in her 30s who received an allogeneic stem cell transplant from a related donor, was CMV-positive, and had no GVHD. Following a transplant, some T lymphocytes may have been derived from the graft donor.

This clone was seen repeatedly, ten times or more. The chain combines TRBV25-1 with TRBJ2-1; D is perhaps TRBD2 (5 bases). CDR1 is MGHDK, CDR2 SYGVNS, per germline. V shed 6 bases and J shed 4 bases, with 10 bases lying between them. There are 13 residues in the CDR3. The CDR3 DNA follows: TGTGCCAGCAGCCAACGGGGTTACAATGAGCAGTTCTTC. As protein: CASSQRGYNEQFF.

Many counts were recorded for this clone. The CDR3 DNA reads TGTGCCATCAGTTCCGGGACTAGCGCTCAAGAGACCCAGTACTTC. Its translation: CAISSGTSAQETQYF. The chain links TRBV10-3 to TRBJ2-5, with 10 bases aligning to TRBD2. V shed 5 bases and J 2 bases; nucleotides not matched to a gene: 5. Looked up from germline, CDR1 is ENHRY and CDR2 is SYGVKD. CDR3 length: 15 residues.

In its sample, this clone was seen many times. The chain combines TRBV5-1 with TRBJ1-4, with no clear D. Between the trimmed V and J ends, which lost 0 bases and 4 bases, there was a span of 10 bases. The CDR3 totals 15 residues. CDR1 is SGHRS and CDR2 is YFSETQ in the germline V gene. The CDR3 nucleotides read TGCGCCAGCAGCTTGGCAGGTGGGCGTAATGAAAAACTGTTTTTT. It is translated as CASSLAGGRNEKLFF.

V usage is TRBV5-1 and J usage is TRBJ1-6, with 7 bases identical to TRBD1. The CDR3 runs 17 residues. Germline V gene data show CDR1 as SGHRS and CDR2 as YFSETQ. V trimming: 3 bases; J trimming: 7 bases; junction bases outside the gene matches: 13. This CDR3 reads CASSSYRGGAVNSPLHF. Here the CDR3 DNA reads TGCGCCAGCAGCTCCTATCGAGGGGGCGCGGTGAATTCACCCCTCCACTTT.

There are many counts of this clone. The chain uses TRBV28 and TRBJ2-1, with TRBD2 identical over 7 bases. With V trimmed by 4 bases and J by 5 bases, 8 bases remained unmatched. The CDR3 has 15 amino acids. The germline CDR1 and CDR2 sequences are MDHEN and SYDVKM. The CDR3 nucleotides read TGTGCCAGCAGTTCCGTGCGGGAGCTAGACAATGAGCAGTTCTTC. Protein product: CASSSVRELDNEQFF.

This clone was detected many times. CDR3 bases: TGTGCCAGCAGCTTCCCTAGCGGGAGTATTGAGCAGTTCTTC. Its protein is CASSFPSGSIEQFF. This chain connects TRBV5-4 to TRBJ2-1; TRBD2 matches 10 bases. V shed 2 bases, J shed 9 bases, and the junction held 5 bases outside the gene matches. The CDR3 has 14 amino acids. Germline CDR1 reads SGHNT; CDR2 reads YYREEE (reference sequence).

Many counts were recorded for this clone. The chain employs TRBV6-6 and TRBJ2-5; 7 positions match TRBD1. In germline, CDR1 is MNHNY, CDR2 SVGAGI (reference sequence). V shed 6 bases and J 0 bases; nucleotides not matched to a gene: 10. CDR3 size: 16 residues. The CDR3 spells CASSRTGTEYQETQYF. Here the CDR3 DNA reads TGTGCCAGCAGCAGGACCGGGACAGAGTACCAAGAGACCCAGTACTTC.

This clone was seen ten or more times. The chain links TRBV2 to TRBJ2-4; TRBD1 matches at 7 bases. The germline V gene encodes CDR1 SNHLY and CDR2 FYNNEI. The CDR3 loop spans 14 amino acids. Trimming at V came to 7 bases and at J to 8 bases, leaving 11 bases not matched to a gene. CDR3 DNA sequence: TGTGCCAGCAATTTACGGACAGGTCGGGACATTCAGTACTTC. Amino acid sequence: CASNLRTGRDIQYF.

This clone was observed many times. The chain links TRBV5-1 to TRBJ1-4; perhaps TRBD1 as D (5 bases). Trimming removed 2 bases from V and 8 bases from J, with 13 bases in between. This CDR3 has 14 amino acids. Germline values: CDR1 SGHRS, CDR2 YFSETQ. The CDR3 DNA sequence: TGCGCCAGCAGCTTCGGGGGACTCGGGGAAAAACTGTTTTTT. Its translation is CASSFGGLGEKLFF.

In this sample, this clone turned up many times. The rearrangement uses TRBV4-1 and TRBJ2-2, with 7 nucleotides matching TRBD1. Germline CDR1 MGHRA, CDR2 YSYEKL. V was pared by 4 bases and J by 6 bases, with 5 bases of the junction left unmatched. The length of the CDR3 is 14 residues. CDR3 protein: CASSPLDRAGELFF. Written as DNA, the CDR3 is TGCGCCAGCAGCCCCCTTGACAGGGCCGGGGAGCTGTTTTTT.

This clone was counted many times. This chain joins TRBV5-1 and TRBJ2-7, with a weak D call TRBD2 (5 bases). CDR1 and CDR2 from the germline V gene are SGHRS and YFSETQ. The germline V and J ends were trimmed by 0 bases and 5 bases, with 15 bases remaining between them. This CDR3 comprises 15 residues. CDR3 DNA: TGCGCCAGCAGCTTGGAACGGACTGACGTGAACGAGCAGTACTTC. Amino acid sequence: CASSLERTDVNEQYF. Using reference TRBV5-1 and TRBJ2-7 for the parts outside the CDR3, the full variable domain is KAGVTQTPRYLIKTRGQQVTLSCSPISGHRSVSWYQQTPGQGLQFLFEYFSETQRNKGNFPGRFSGRQFSNSRSEMNVSTLELGDSALYLCASSLERTDVNEQYFGPGTRLTVT.

The sample holds many counts of this clone. V gene TRBV5-1 combines with J gene TRBJ2-1; D not resolved. The CDR3 contains 18 residues. The V gene's germline CDR1 is SGHRS and CDR2 YFSETQ. The V gene lost 4 bases and the J gene lost 7 bases, with 27 bases spanning the gap. The CDR3 reads CASSPLQHHTGKLNEQFF. For the CDR3, the DNA is TGCGCCAGCAGCCCACTACAACATCACACCGGAAAACTTAATGAGCAGTTCTTC.